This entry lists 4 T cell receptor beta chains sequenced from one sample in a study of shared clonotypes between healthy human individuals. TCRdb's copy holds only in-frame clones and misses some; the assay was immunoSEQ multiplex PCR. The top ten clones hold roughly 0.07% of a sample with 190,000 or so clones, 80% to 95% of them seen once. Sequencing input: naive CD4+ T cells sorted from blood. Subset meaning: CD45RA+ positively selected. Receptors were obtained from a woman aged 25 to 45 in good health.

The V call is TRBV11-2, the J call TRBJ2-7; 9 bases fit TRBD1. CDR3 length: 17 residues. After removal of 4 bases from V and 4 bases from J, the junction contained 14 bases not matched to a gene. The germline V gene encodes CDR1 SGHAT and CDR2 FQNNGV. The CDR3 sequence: CASSSQGRDRVTYEQYF. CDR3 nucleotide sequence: TGTGCCAGCAGCTCCCAAGGCCGGGACAGGGTCACGTACGAGCAGTACTTC.

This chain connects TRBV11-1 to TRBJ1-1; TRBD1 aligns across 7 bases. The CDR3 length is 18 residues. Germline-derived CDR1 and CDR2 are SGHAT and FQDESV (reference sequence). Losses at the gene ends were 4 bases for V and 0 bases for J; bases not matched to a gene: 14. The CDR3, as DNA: TGTGCCAGCAGCTACCGACAGGGTGTATTCGGAATGAACACTGAAGCTTTCTTT. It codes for CASSYRQGVFGMNTEAFF.

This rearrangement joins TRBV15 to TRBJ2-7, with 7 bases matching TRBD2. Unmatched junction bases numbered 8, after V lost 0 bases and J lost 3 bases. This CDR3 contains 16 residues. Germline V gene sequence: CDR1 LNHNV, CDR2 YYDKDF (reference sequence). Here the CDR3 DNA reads TGTGCCACCAGCAGAGATCCAGCGGGGATGATCTACGAGCAGTACTTC. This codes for CATSRDPAGMIYEQYF.

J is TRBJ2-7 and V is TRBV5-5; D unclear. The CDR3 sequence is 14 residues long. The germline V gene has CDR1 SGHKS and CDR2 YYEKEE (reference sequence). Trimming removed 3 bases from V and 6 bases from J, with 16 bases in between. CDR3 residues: CASSWSTTPLEQYF. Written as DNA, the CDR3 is TGTGCCAGCAGCTGGTCAACTACCCCCCTCGAGCAGTACTTC. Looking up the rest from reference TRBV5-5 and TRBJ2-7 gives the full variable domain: DAGVTQSPTHLIKTRGQQVTLRCSPISGHKSVSWYQQVLGQGPQFIFQYYEKEERGRGNFPDRFSARQFPNYSSELNVNALLLGDSALYLCASSWSTTPLEQYFGPGTRLTVT.